This TCR beta chain was obtained from a study of T cells after yellow fever vaccination. Study details: The fractions with low cell numbers were processed using SMART-Seq v4 Ultra Low Input. Findings and caveats of the study: Post-booster reappearance was seen for most primary-vaccination clones (about 95% CD4, 75% to 90% CD8). The secondary response peaked faster, at day 5 versus 15, but was weaker.

This clonotype was counted at least ten times. Its cognate antigen is unknown. V was shortened by 4 bases and J by 8 bases, with 23 bases between the two germline ends. The CDR3 spans 16 residues. The germline CDR1 and CDR2 sequences are SGHVS and FQNEAQ. It was through 5'RACE template switching that TCR cDNA was made, with a universal primer site and UMIs added. One entry per CDR3 protein, called by TCRdb with MiXCR from the 5' RACE reads. The table has some 250,000 distinct CDR3 sequences, approximately 3.5% seen once. This receptor was obtained from a man aged 18 to 35 who received the YFV17D yellow fever vaccine. The chain has TRBV7-8 and TRBJ2-5; tentatively, D is TRBD1 (6 bases). The source was PBMCs, collected 15 days after the yellow fever booster vaccination. DNA for the CDR3: TGTGCCAGCAGCTACACCCCACAGGGCCCGGGTCTTACCCAGTACTTC. Its translation is CASSYTPQGPGLTQYF.